The rows below give T cell receptor beta chains drawn from one sample of a study of neoadjuvant anti-PD-1 for oral cavity cancer. The table came from immunoSEQ multiplex PCR; TCRdb's copy has only in-frame clones and leaves some out. The sample holds fewer than 35,000 clones, 85% to 90% seen once. The material sequenced was PBMCs, taken before nivolumab (anti-PD-1) treatment. The source is a person between 40 and 85 years old with oral cavity squamous cell carcinoma. CDR3s include the opening cysteine and the closing phenylalanine or tryptophan. Clone sizes are given selectively: once, few, many, or a class where the clone is expanded.

. | TRBJ1-2 | TRBV25-1 | CASSLTGEGYGYTF
. | TRBJ2-7 | TRBV28 | CASSPTPLSSYEQYF
. | TRBJ2-2 | TRBV5-4 | CASSADRVGTGELFF
few | TRBJ2-4 | TRBV2 | CASRGEPGGNIQYF
once | TRBJ2-1 | TRBV19 | CASKRGPDNEQFF
. | TRBJ2-3 | TRBV5-5 | CASSLWTSTDTQYF
. | TRBJ2-1 | TRBV29-1 | CSVESTGGNEQFF
. | TRBJ1-1 | TRBV19 | CASSIGRGLAEAFF
. | TRBJ1-1 | TRBV27 | CASSLYPGLLNTEAFF
. | TRBJ1-3 | TRBV7-2 | CASSRGWDSGNTIYF
. | TRBJ1-2 | TRBV7-8 | CASSETDSPSNYGYTF
. | TRBJ2-3 | TRBV6-5 | CASRGSRDTDTQYF
once | TRBJ1-1 | TRBV29-1 | CSYTGQLNTEAFF
once | TRBJ1-2 | TRBV7-2 | CASSPSDGSLYGYTF
. | TRBJ2-5 | TRBV9 | CASSVAGTSLETQYF
. | TRBJ1-6 | TRBV4-2 | CASSPTGARSPLHF
few | TRBJ1-6 | TRBV27 | CASSREGASTGSPLHF
few | TRBJ2-5 | TRBV7-8 | CASSLDRTGTSQETQYF
few | TRBJ1-2 | TRBV9 | CASSLSGQGVYGYTF
. | TRBJ1-2 | TRBV7-9 | CASRHSQGADGYTF
. | TRBJ2-2 | TRBV11-2 | CASSAATGTTGELFF